These T cell receptor beta chains were read from a single sample in a study of neoadjuvant anti-PD-1 for oral cavity cancer. This table comes from immunoSEQ multiplex PCR, and its TCRdb copy is limited to in-frame clones, with some not included. The sample holds some 61,000 clones; roughly 81% are singletons and the top ten take 3.4%. The material sequenced was PBMCs, taken after nivolumab (anti-PD-1) treatment. Receptors were obtained from a person aged 40-85 years with oral cavity squamous cell carcinoma. CDR3s include the opening cysteine and the closing phenylalanine or tryptophan. A D gene is named only where the DNA matches it firmly. Clone size is shown for a subset of rows, as once, few, many or a class of expanded clone.

CASSPGGQVATEAFF TGCGCCAGCAGCCCCGGAGGCCAGGTGGCCACTGAAGCTTTCTTT . TRBJ1-1 . TRBV4-1
CASSAGNGEGETQYF TGCGCCAGCAGCGCTGGGAACGGAGAGGGAGAGACCCAGTACTTC . TRBJ2-5 once TRBV5-1
CASSLLAGEQFF TGTGCCAGCAGCTTACTAGCGGGAGAGCAGTTCTTC TRBD2 TRBJ2-1 . TRBV7-3
CASHRGNEQFF TGTGCCAGCCACAGGGGCAATGAGCAGTTCTTC TRBD1 TRBJ2-1 many TRBV7-8
CASSADSFYGYTF TGTGCCAGCAGTGCGGACAGCTTCTATGGCTACACCTTC . TRBJ1-2 . TRBV2
CASSYYPGLQQFF TGTGCCAGCAGCTACTATCCGGGACTACAGCAGTTCTTC TRBD2 TRBJ2-1 . TRBV11-3
CASSQVALGGANTGELFF TGCGCCAGCAGCCAAGTCGCCCTGGGAGGGGCGAACACCGGGGAGCTGTTTTTT TRBD2 TRBJ2-2 . TRBV4-1
CASSTGQPPYEQYF TGTGCCAGCAGCACGGGACAGCCTCCCTACGAGCAGTACTTC TRBD1 TRBJ2-7 . TRBV9
CASSQPGEQYF TGTGCCAGCAGTCAACCGGGGGAGCAGTACTTC . TRBJ2-7 . TRBV28
CASSQVTANQPQHF TGCGCCAGCAGCCAAGTAACAGCTAATCAGCCCCAGCATTTT . TRBJ1-5 . TRBV4-1
CASSYSLGDQETQYF TGTGCCAGCAGTTACTCCTTAGGGGACCAAGAGACCCAGTACTTC . TRBJ2-5 . TRBV6-5
CASSPTQGAEQFF TGTGCCAGCAGCCCCACCCAAGGGGCTGAGCAGTTCTTC . TRBJ2-1 . TRBV6-6
CASSPEGTHLSYEQYF TGTGCCAGCAGCCCGGAGGGTACCCATCTCTCCTACGAGCAGTACTTC . TRBJ2-7 . TRBV9
CASSLRGNPTDTQYF TGCGCCAGCAGCTTGCGAGGCAACCCCACAGATACGCAGTATTTT . TRBJ2-3 once TRBV5-1
CASSTFYRAITDTQYF TGTGCCAGTAGTACCTTTTACAGGGCCATAACAGATACGCAGTATTTT . TRBJ2-3 . TRBV19
CASSDYRSGANVLTF TGTGCCAGCAGTGACTACCGCTCTGGGGCCAACGTCCTGACTTTC . TRBJ2-6 few TRBV6-1
CASSYGRYAEAFF TGTGCCAGCAGCTATGGGCGGTACGCTGAAGCTTTCTTT . TRBJ1-1 . TRBV7-6